This T cell receptor beta chain is drawn from a study of CD4 T cells in relation to SARS-CoV-2 and coronaviruses. The protocol was immunoSEQ multiplex PCR, while the TCRdb copy is restricted to in-frame clones and leaves out a portion. The data show 30,000 to 45,000 clones, 70% to 85% seen once. Sorted naive or memory CD4+ cells met CEF peptides for 10 days. Findings and limits, study-wide: The assay detects memory recall responses, not culture-primed primary responses. Crossreactive clones expanded significantly less to SARS-CoV-2 than monoreactive clones.

As for this clone: Its cognate antigen is unknown.

Material: memory CD4+ T cells from PBMCs, cultured in vitro. The source of this sequence is an adult with COVID-19.

The CDR3 protein is CASSETSGGQETQYF. The DNA of the CDR3 is TGTGCCAGCAGTGAAACTAGCGGGGGGCAAGAGACCCAGTACTTC. V is TRBV6-4 and J is TRBJ2-5, with 12 bases identical to TRBD2. Trimming at V came to 3 bases and at J to 2 bases, leaving 1 base not matched to a gene. Germline V gene lookup returns CDR1 MRHNA and CDR2 SNTAGT. The CDR3 covers 15 residues.